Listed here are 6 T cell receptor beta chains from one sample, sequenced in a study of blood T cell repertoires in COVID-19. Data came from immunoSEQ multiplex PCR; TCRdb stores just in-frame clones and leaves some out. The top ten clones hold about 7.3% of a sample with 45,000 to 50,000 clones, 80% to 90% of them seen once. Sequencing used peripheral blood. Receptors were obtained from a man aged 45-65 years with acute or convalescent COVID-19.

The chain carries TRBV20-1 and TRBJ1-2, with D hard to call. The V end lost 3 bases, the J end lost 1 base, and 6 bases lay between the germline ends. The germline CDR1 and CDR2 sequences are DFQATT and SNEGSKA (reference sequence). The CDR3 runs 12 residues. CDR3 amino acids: CSASSDNYGYTF. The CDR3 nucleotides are TGCAGTGCTAGTTCAGATAACTATGGCTACACCTTC.

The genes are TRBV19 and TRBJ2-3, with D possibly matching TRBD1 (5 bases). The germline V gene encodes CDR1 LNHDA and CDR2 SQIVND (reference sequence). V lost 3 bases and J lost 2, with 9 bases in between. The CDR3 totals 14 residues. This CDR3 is CASSIGRATDTQYF. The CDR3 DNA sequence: TGTGCCAGTAGTATTGGCAGGGCCACAGATACGCAGTATTTT.

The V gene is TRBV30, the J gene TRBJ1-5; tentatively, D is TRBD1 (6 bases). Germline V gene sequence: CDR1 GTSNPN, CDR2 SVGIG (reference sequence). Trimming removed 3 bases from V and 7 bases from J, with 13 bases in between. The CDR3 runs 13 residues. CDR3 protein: CAWSPQGQQPQHF. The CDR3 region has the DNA TGTGCCTGGAGCCCACAGGGTCAGCAGCCCCAGCATTTT.

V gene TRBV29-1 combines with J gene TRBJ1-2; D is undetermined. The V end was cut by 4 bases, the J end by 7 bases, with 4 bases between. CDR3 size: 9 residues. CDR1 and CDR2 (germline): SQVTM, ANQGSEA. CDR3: CSVVSGYTF. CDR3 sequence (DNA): TGCAGCGTTGTGAGTGGCTACACCTTC.

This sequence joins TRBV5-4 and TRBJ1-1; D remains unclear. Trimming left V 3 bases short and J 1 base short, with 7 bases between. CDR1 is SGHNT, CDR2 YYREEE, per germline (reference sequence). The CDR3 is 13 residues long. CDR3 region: CASSSSRNTEAFF. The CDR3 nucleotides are TGTGCCAGCAGCTCGAGTAGGAACACTGAAGCTTTCTTT.

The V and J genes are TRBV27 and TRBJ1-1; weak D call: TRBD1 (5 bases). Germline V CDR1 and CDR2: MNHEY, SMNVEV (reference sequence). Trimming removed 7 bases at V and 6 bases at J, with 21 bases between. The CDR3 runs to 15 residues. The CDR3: CASTPRSGRFSEAFF. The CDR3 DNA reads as TGTGCCAGCACCCCTAGGTCAGGGAGGTTTTCTGAAGCTTTCTTT.